These 5 T cell receptor beta chains share one sample of origin, sequenced in a study of blood T cell repertoires in COVID-19. Method: immunoSEQ multiplex PCR; TCRdb's copy keeps in-frame clones and lacks some. The sample consists of roughly 360,000 clones, more than 75% of them appearing once. The sequenced sample consisted of PBMCs or T cells enriched from blood (not recorded which). The source of these receptors is a woman younger than 45 with acute COVID-19.

The chain couples TRBV6-5 to TRBJ1-1; unclear D gene. The CDR3 consists of 13 residues. The germline CDR1 and CDR2 sequences are MNHEY and SVGAGI. Trimming took off 11 bases at V and 0 bases at J, with 13 bases between the two ends. The DNA of the CDR3 is TGTGCCGGGAGACTGGAGATGAACACTGAAGCTTTCTTT. Amino acid sequence: CAGRLEMNTEAFF.

The chain recombines TRBV28 with TRBJ1-5; a weak D match, TRBD1 (5 bases). V was clipped by 5 bases and J by 2 bases, with 16 bases between them. CDR3 length equals 16 residues. Germline values: CDR1 MDHEN, CDR2 SYDVKM. The CDR3 here is CASSPLGGGGNQPQHF. The CDR3 DNA is TGTGCCAGCAGTCCGCTCGGGGGAGGGGGCAATCAGCCCCAGCATTTT. The whole variable domain, remainder taken from reference TRBV28 and TRBJ1-5, is DVKVTQSSRYLVKRTGEKVFLECVQDMDHENMFWYRQDPGLGLRLIYFSYDVKMKEKGDIPEGYSVSREKKERFSLILESASTNQTSMYLCASSPLGGGGNQPQHFGDGTRLSIL.

The genes are TRBV4-3 and TRBJ1-2; TRBD1 is a possible D gene (6 bases). Germline-derived CDR1 and CDR2 are LGHNA and YSLEER. V was trimmed by 2 bases and J by 4 bases, leaving 11 bases between them. CDR3 size: 14 residues. The CDR3 region is CASSQNSGVYGYTF. The CDR3 DNA follows: TGCGCCAGCAGCCAAAACTCAGGGGTCTATGGCTACACCTTC.

This clone came up once. The CDR3: CASRTGGGADTQYF. CDR3 nucleotides: TGTGCCAGTCGGACGGGCGGGGGGGCGGATACGCAGTATTTT. The chain is built from TRBV19 and TRBJ2-3; 9 bases match TRBD2. The CDR3 sequence is 14 residues long. Germline V gives CDR1 LNHDA, CDR2 SQIVND (reference sequence). The ends lost 8 bases at V and 6 bases at J; junction bases unmatched: 9.

This clone occurred a few times. The chain is built from TRBV6-1 and TRBJ2-3, with a weak D call TRBD2 (5 bases). V lost 2 bases to trimming and J lost 3 bases, with 15 bases between them. The CDR3 contains 16 residues. Germline V gene lookup returns CDR1 MNHNS and CDR2 SASEGT. CDR3 loop: CASSERGIGGTDTQYF. For the CDR3, the DNA is TGTGCCAGCAGTGAACGAGGGATCGGAGGAACAGATACGCAGTATTTT.